Below are 26 T cell receptor beta chains sequenced from a single sample in a study of blood T cell repertoires in COVID-19. Assay used: immunoSEQ multiplex PCR; TCRdb lists only in-frame clones, some missing. The sample lists about 120,000 clones, 65% to 85% seen once, with around 3.9% in the top ten. Sequenced input: PBMCs or T cells enriched from blood (not recorded which). The source of these receptors is a woman aged 30 to 39 who had recovered from COVID-19.

Worth noting for this clone: At one end the junction does not follow the germline gene, possibly because of a read error. The rearrangement uses TRBV7-9 and TRBJ1-5, with 10 bases identical to TRBD1. This CDR3 has 16 amino acids. Germline V gene sequence: CDR1 SEHNR, CDR2 FQNEAQ (reference sequence). CDR3 sequence reads: CAGSPGTGDRNQPQHF. As DNA, the CDR3 is TGTGCCGGCAGCCCCGGGACAGGGGATCGGAATCAGCCCCAGCATTTT.

A single count supports this clone. The V and J genes are TRBV3-1 (or the pseudogene TRBV3-2) and TRBJ2-3; D is unclear. The CDR3 totals 16 residues. CDR1 and CDR2 from the germline V gene are LGHDT and YNNKEL (reference sequence). The V gene lost 0 bases and the J gene lost 4 bases, with 14 bases spanning the gap. The DNA of the CDR3 is TGTGCCAGCAGCCAAGATCTACTTACTTGGTCAGATACGCAGTATTTT. Translated: CASSQDLLTWSDTQYF.

V is TRBV6-1 and J is TRBJ1-1; D is uncertain. Germline V gene sequence: CDR1 MNHNS, CDR2 SASEGT. Deletions cut 2 bases from V and 6 bases from J, with 16 bases between. This CDR3 is built from 15 residues. DNA for the CDR3: TGTGCCAGCAGTGAACGAGGGCGGGTCGGGGCTGAAGCTTTCTTT. It encodes CASSERGRVGAEAFF.

Only one count was recorded for this clone. The J gene is TRBJ1-5, the V gene TRBV4-1; D is perhaps TRBD1 (6 bases). The CDR3 sequence is 12 residues long. Germline values: CDR1 MGHRA, CDR2 YSYEKL. V was trimmed by 3 bases and J by 15 bases, leaving 15 bases between them. The DNA for the CDR3 is TGCGCCAGCAGCCACCCTCCAGGGGCAGTGCATTTT. Protein product: CASSHPPGAVHF.

The V call is TRBV24-1, the J call TRBJ1-4, with 12 bases fitting TRBD1. CDR3 length: 16 residues. Germline trimming cut 6 bases from V and 7 bases from J; bases unmatched to any gene: 8. Germline V lookup: CDR1 KGHDR, CDR2 SFDVKD. The CDR3 DNA reads as TGTGCCACCAGTCCAGGGGGGACAGGGGGCCGTGAAAAACTGTTTTTT. Amino acid sequence: CATSPGGTGGREKLFF.

CDR3 sequence (DNA): TGTGCCAGCTCACGAGAGTGGGCAGGGGGCACCGTTGTTCAAGAGACCCAGTACTTC. Its protein product is CASSREWAGGTVVQETQYF. The gene calls are TRBV18 and TRBJ2-5, with 8 bases identical to TRBD1. Germline V CDR1 and CDR2: KGHSH, LQKENI. This CDR3 is built from 19 residues. V shed 4 bases and J 2 bases; nucleotides not matched to a gene: 18.

This clone was observed a few times. The chain couples TRBV18 to TRBJ2-1, with D maybe TRBD2 (6 bases). Trimming stripped 2 bases from V and 1 base from J, with 9 bases between. The germline V gene encodes CDR1 KGHSH and CDR2 LQKENI. The CDR3 covers 15 residues. CDR3 sequence: CASSPSLASYNEQFF. The CDR3 region has the DNA TGTGCCAGCTCACCAAGCCTAGCGTCCTACAATGAGCAGTTCTTC.

V is TRBV2 and J is TRBJ2-6; TRBD1 aligns across 11 bases. The CDR3 has 16 amino acids. CDR1 SNHLY and CDR2 FYNNEI come from the germline V gene. The J segment lost 3 bases and the V segment lost 7 bases, leaving 5 bases of the junction unmatched. CDR3: CASNGQGAFGANVLTF. The CDR3 DNA follows: TGTGCCAGCAACGGACAGGGGGCTTTTGGGGCCAACGTCCTGACTTTC.

The rearrangement links TRBV7-8 to TRBJ1-1; no firm D call. Germline V gene lookup returns CDR1 SGHVS and CDR2 FQNEAQ. The V and J ends lost 5 bases and 7 bases respectively, with 11 bases between them. There are 12 residues in the CDR3. CDR3 in DNA: TGTGCCAGCAGCCTTGCCGGTAGTGAAGCTTTCTTT. This sequence encodes CASSLAGSEAFF. Combining the CDR3 with reference TRBV7-8 and TRBJ1-1 gives the whole variable domain GAGVSQSPRYKVAKRGQDVALRCDPISGHVSLFWYQQALGQGPEFLTYFQNEAQLDKSGLPSDRFFAERPEGSVSTLKIQRTQQEDSAVYLCASSLAGSEAFFGQGTRLTVV.

V usage is TRBV19 and J usage is TRBJ2-3, with D perhaps TRBD1 (6 bases). Germline CDR1 is LNHDA and CDR2 is SQIVND (reference sequence). CDR3 length: 13 residues. The V and J ends lost 6 bases and 3 bases respectively, with 10 bases between them. The DNA for the CDR3 is TGTGCCAGTAGCCTACAGGGTACAGATACGCAGTATTTT. Translating gives CASSLQGTDTQYF. The complete variable domain, with remaining parts taken from reference TRBV19 and TRBJ2-3, reads DGGITQSPKYLFRKEGQNVTLSCEQNLNHDAMYWYRQDPGQGLRLIYYSQIVNDFQKGDIAEGYSVSREKKESFPLTVTSAQKNPTAFYLCASSLQGTDTQYFGPGTRLTVL.

The chain joins TRBV5-1 to TRBJ1-1; D is perhaps TRBD1 (5 bases). The CDR3 totals 14 residues. V lost 5 bases and J 10 bases, leaving 21 bases between the germline ends. CDR1 and CDR2 from the germline V gene are SGHRS and YFSETQ. CDR3 loop: CASRPVDSVGRAFF. For the CDR3, the DNA is TGCGCCAGCAGACCAGTCGACAGTGTCGGCCGAGCTTTCTTT.

The chain carries TRBV7-8 and TRBJ2-5; perhaps TRBD2 as D (5 bases). The CDR3 sequence is 15 residues long. V gave up 5 bases and J gave up 5 bases, with 18 bases separating them. Germline loops: CDR1 SGHVS, CDR2 FQNEAQ. In nucleotides, the CDR3 is TGTGCCAGCAGCGGACCGGGGAGATCCCGGGAGACCCAGTACTTC. As protein: CASSGPGRSRETQYF.

This clone appeared a single time. The V and J genes are TRBV11-2 and TRBJ2-1, with TRBD2 matching 9 bases. V was clipped by 5 bases and J by 6 bases; unmatched bases: 5. Germline values: CDR1 SGHAT, CDR2 FQNNGV. CDR3 length: 14 amino acids. The CDR3 DNA reads as TGTGCCAGCAGCCCCCTAGCGGGAATCAATGAGCAGTTCTTC. Translating it yields CASSPLAGINEQFF.

This chain links TRBV10-2 with TRBJ2-5; possibly TRBD2 for D (6 bases). The germline V gene encodes CDR1 WSHSY and CDR2 SAAADI. This CDR3 contains 14 residues. Trimming removed 5 bases at V and 3 bases at J, with 13 bases between. CDR3 sequence: CASSTSSEKETQYF. CDR3 bases: TGCGCCAGCAGTACGTCTAGCGAGAAAGAGACCCAGTACTTC.

The rearrangement joins TRBV5-1 to TRBJ2-7; a possible D gene is TRBD1 (6 bases). CDR1 is SGHRS, CDR2 YFSETQ, per germline. Trimming left V 0 bases short and J 2 bases short, with 6 bases between. This CDR3 region has 13 residues. The CDR3 region has the DNA TGCGCCAGCAGCTTGGAGGGGGCCTACGAGCAGTACTTC. This gives the protein CASSLEGAYEQYF.

This clone came up once. The chain uses TRBV7-3 and TRBJ2-5, with TRBD2 identical over 8 bases. The CDR3 is 16 amino acids. CDR1 and CDR2 (germline): SGHTA, FQGTGA. The ends lost 5 bases at V and 6 bases at J; junction bases unmatched: 14. This chain's CDR3 is CASSPAGGGLGQTQYF. CDR3 in DNA: TGTGCCAGCAGCCCTGCGGGGGGCGGCCTGGGACAGACCCAGTACTTC.

The chain links TRBV7-9 to TRBJ1-3; 7 bases are shared with TRBD1. The CDR3 runs 14 residues. The V segment lost 4 bases and the J segment 0 bases; nucleotides outside the gene matches: 0. Germline V gene sequence: CDR1 SEHNR, CDR2 FQNEAQ (reference sequence). The CDR3 region is CASSWDSSGNTIYF. CDR3 in DNA: TGTGCCAGCAGCTGGGACAGCTCTGGAAACACCATATATTTT.

This rearrangement joins TRBV6-6 to TRBJ1-1; D is unclear. Germline V lookup: CDR1 MNHNY, CDR2 SVGAGI (reference sequence). The CDR3 runs 15 residues. Trimming removed 10 bases at V and 3 bases at J, with 21 bases between. Here the CDR3 reads CANYYVGTRDTEAFF. CDR3 DNA sequence: TGTGCCAACTATTACGTCGGCACTAGGGACACTGAAGCTTTCTTT.

This chain joins TRBV7-9 and TRBJ2-7, with 9 bases identical to TRBD1. The CDR3 extends over 14 amino acids. Germline CDR1 is SEHNR and CDR2 is FQNEAQ (reference sequence). With 6 bases clipped from V and 3 bases from J, the junction kept 6 bases outside the gene matches. The CDR3 DNA follows: TGTGCCAGCAGTCCTGGGACAGGGAACTACGAGCAGTACTTC. This codes for CASSPGTGNYEQYF.

This clone turned up a few times. This chain uses TRBV3-1 (or the pseudogene TRBV3-2) with TRBJ2-1; 11 bases fit TRBD2. With V trimmed by 8 bases and J by 6 bases, 6 bases remained unmatched. The CDR3 has 14 residues. From germline, CDR1 is LGHDT and CDR2 YNNKEL (reference sequence). The CDR3 nucleotides read TGTGCCAGCTTAGCGGGAGGGCCGTCCAATGAGCAGTTCTTC. This gives the protein CASLAGGPSNEQFF.

The chain couples TRBV3-1 (or the pseudogene TRBV3-2) to TRBJ1-2; D remains unclear. The V end was cut by 1 base, the J end by 2 bases, with 11 bases between. Germline V gives CDR1 LGHDT, CDR2 YNNKEL (reference sequence). This CDR3 contains 15 residues. Here the CDR3 reads CASSQGATGNYGYTF. The CDR3 coding sequence is TGTGCCAGCAGCCAAGGCGCGACGGGGAACTATGGCTACACCTTC.

The chain is built from TRBV10-3 and TRBJ2-7, with 15 bases fitting TRBD2. This CDR3 is 15 amino acids long. Losses at the gene ends were 0 bases for V and 6 bases for J; bases not matched to a gene: 0. Germline CDR1 and CDR2: ENHRY and SYGVKD. CDR3 bases: TGTGCCATCAGTGAGTCGGGACTAGCGGGAGGCGAGCAGTACTTC. Its protein product is CAISESGLAGGEQYF.

Only one count was recorded for this clone. The chain joins TRBV30 to TRBJ2-1, with a tentative D call TRBD2 (5 bases). V was pared by 0 bases and J by 6 bases, with 15 bases between. The V gene's germline CDR1 is GTSNPN and CDR2 SVGIG (reference sequence). The CDR3 loop spans 15 amino acids. The CDR3 sequence is CAWSVAVGWGNEQFF. As DNA, the CDR3 is TGTGCCTGGAGTGTAGCGGTCGGGTGGGGCAATGAGCAGTTCTTC.

The chain uses TRBV19 and TRBJ1-5, with 9 bases matching TRBD1. This CDR3 spans 15 amino acids. J gave up 1 base and V 5 bases, and 3 bases lay outside the gene matches. Germline V gene sequence: CDR1 LNHDA, CDR2 SQIVND (reference sequence). The CDR3 spells CASSGQGLSNQPQHF. Written as DNA, the CDR3 is TGTGCCAGTAGTGGACAGGGGTTGAGCAATCAGCCCCAGCATTTT.

The CDR3 DNA reads as TGTGCCAGCAGCGTAAAGCGGGCCAGCTCCTACAATGAGCAGTTCTTC. Residues: CASSVKRASSYNEQFF. This chain connects TRBV9 to TRBJ2-1; tentatively, D is TRBD2 (6 bases). The CDR3 runs to 16 residues. V gave up 1 base and J gave up 0 bases, with 11 bases separating them. Germline V gives CDR1 SGDLS, CDR2 YYNGEE.

This rearrangement joins TRBV7-3 to TRBJ2-1; 10 bases align to TRBD1. V gave up 5 bases and J gave up 9 bases; unmatched junction bases: 4. The CDR3 extends over 13 amino acids. Germline V gene sequence: CDR1 SGHTA, CDR2 FQGTGA. CDR3 DNA: TGTGCCAGCAGCCGGACAGGGGGTGGTGAGCAGTTCTTC. Translation: CASSRTGGGEQFF.